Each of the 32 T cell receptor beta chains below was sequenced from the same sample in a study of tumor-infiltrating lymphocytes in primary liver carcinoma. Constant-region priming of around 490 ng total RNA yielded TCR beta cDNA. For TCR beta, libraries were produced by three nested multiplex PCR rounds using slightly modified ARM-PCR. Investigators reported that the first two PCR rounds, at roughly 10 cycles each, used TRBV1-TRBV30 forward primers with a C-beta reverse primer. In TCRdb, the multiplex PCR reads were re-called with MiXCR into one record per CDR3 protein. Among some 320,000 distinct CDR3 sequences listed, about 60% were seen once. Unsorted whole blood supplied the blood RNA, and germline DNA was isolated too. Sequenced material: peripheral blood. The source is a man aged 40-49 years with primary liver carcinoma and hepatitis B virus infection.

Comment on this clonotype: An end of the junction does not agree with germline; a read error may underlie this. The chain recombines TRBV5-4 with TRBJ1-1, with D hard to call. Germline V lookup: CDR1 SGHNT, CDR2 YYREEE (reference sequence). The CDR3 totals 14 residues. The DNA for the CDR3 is TGTGCCCGCAGCTTGAGTATCTTGAACACTGGAGCTTTCTTT. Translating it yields CARSLSILNTGAFF.

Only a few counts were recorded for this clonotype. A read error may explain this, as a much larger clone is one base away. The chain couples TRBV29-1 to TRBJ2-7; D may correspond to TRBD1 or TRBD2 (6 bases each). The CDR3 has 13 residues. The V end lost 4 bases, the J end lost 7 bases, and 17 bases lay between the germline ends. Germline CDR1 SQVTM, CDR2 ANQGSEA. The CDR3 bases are TGCAGCGTTGGCGCGAAGGGGGGCCGGGAGCAGTACTTC. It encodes CSVGAKGGREQYF.

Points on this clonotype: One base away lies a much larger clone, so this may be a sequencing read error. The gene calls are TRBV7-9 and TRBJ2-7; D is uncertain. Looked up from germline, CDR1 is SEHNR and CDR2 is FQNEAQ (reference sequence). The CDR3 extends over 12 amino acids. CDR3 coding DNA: TGTGCCAGCAGCTTAGTCGCCTACGGGCAGTACTTC. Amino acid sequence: CASSLVAYGQYF.

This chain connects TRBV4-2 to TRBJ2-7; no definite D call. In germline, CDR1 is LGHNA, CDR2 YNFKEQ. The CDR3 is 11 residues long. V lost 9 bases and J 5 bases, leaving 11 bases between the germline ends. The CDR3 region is CASIQGNEQYF. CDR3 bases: TGTGCCAGTATCCAAGGGAACGAGCAGTACTTC.

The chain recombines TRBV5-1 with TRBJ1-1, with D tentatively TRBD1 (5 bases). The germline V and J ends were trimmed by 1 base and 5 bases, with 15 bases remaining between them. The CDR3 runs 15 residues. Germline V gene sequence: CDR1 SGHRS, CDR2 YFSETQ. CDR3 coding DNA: TGCGCCAGCAGCTTGTTCGGGGCAGGTGTAACTGAAGCTTTCTTT. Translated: CASSLFGAGVTEAFF.

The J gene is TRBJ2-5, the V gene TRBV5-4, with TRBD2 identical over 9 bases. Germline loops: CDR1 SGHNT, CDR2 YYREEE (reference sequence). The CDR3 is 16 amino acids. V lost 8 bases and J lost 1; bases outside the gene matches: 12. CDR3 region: CASSRISGRSQETQYF. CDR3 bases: TGTGCCAGTAGCCGGATCAGCGGGAGGTCCCAAGAGACCCAGTACTTC.

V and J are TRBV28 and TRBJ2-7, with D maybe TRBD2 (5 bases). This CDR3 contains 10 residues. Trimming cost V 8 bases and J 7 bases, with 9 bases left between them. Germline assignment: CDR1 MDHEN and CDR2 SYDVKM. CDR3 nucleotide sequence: TGTGCCAGCGGGCGGAGGGAGCAGTACTTC. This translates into CASGRREQYF.

CDR3 coding DNA: TGTGCCAGCAGGGTTCAGGGGCATAATTCACCCCTCCACTTT. It specifies CASRVQGHNSPLHF. The chain combines TRBV12-3 or TRBV12-4 with TRBJ1-6, with a possible D match to TRBD1 (6 bases). This CDR3 region has 14 residues. V lost 6 bases, J lost 5 bases, and 11 bases lay in between.

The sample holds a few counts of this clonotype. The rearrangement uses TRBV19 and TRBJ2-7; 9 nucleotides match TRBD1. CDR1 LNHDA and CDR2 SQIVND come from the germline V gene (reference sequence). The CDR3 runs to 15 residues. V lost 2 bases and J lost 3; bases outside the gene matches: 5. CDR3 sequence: CASSIPGQGNYEQYF. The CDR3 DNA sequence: TGTGCCAGTAGTATACCGGGACAGGGAAACTACGAGCAGTACTTC.

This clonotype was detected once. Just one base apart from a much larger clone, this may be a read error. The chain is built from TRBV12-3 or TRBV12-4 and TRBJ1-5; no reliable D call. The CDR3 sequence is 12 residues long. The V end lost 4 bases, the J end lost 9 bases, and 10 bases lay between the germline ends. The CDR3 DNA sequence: TGTGCCAGCAGTTCGGTTCCGCGGCCCCAGCATTTT. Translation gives CASSSVPRPQHF.

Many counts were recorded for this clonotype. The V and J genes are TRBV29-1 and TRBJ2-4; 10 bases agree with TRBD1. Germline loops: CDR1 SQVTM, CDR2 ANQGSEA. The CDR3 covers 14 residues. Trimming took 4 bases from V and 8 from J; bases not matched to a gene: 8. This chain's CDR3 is CSVAHGTGEDIQYF. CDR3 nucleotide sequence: TGCAGCGTTGCCCACGGGACAGGGGAGGACATTCAGTACTTC.

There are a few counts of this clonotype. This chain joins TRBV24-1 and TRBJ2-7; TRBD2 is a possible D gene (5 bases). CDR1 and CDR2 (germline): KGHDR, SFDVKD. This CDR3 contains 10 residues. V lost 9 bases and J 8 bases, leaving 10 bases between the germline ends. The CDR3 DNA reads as TGTGCCACCTTCCCGGGAAAGCAGTACTTC. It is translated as CATFPGKQYF.

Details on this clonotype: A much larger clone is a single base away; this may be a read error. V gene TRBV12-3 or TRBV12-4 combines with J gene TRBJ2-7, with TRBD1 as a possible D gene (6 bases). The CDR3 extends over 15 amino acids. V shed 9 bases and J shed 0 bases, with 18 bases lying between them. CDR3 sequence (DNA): TGTGCCAGGAGTCGGACAGTTGGGGACTCCTACGAGCAGTACTTC. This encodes CARSRTVGDSYEQYF.

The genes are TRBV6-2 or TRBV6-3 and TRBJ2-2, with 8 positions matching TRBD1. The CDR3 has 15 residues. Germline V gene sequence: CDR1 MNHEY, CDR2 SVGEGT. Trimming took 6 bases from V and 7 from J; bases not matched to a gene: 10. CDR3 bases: TGTGCCAGCAGAACATCAGGGGGCGACATCGGGGAGCTGTTTTTT. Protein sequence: CASRTSGGDIGELFF.

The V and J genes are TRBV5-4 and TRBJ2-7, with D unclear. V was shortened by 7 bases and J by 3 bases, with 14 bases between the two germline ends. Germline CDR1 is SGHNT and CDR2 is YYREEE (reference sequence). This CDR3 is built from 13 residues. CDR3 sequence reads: CASGSVQGYEQYF. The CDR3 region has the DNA TGTGCCAGCGGAAGCGTTCAAGGCTACGAGCAGTACTTC. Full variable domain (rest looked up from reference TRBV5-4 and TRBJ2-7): ETGVTQSPTHLIKTRGQQVTLRCSSQSGHNTVSWYQQALGQGPQFIFQYYREEENGRGNFPPRFSGLQFPNYSSELNVNALELDDSALYLCASGSVQGYEQYFGPGTRLTVT.

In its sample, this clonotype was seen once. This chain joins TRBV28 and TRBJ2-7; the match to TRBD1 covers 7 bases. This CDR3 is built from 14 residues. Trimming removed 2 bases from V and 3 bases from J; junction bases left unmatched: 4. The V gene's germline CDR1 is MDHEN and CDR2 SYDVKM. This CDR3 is CASSLEGAGYEQYF. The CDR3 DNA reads TGTGCCAGCAGTTTAGAGGGGGCGGGCTACGAGCAGTACTTC.

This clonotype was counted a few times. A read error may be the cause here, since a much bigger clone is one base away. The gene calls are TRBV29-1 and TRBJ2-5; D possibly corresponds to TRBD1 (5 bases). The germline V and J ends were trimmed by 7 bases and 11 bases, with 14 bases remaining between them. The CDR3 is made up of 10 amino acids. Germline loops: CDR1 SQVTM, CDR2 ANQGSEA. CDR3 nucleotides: TGCAGCGCTGTATATGGGGCTCAGTACTTC. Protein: CSAVYGAQYF.

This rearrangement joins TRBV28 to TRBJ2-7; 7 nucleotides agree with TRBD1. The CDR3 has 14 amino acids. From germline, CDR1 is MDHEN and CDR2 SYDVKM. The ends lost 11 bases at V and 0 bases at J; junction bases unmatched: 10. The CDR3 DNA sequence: TGTGCCTGTAGGCGACAGGGCAGCTCCTACGAGCAGTACTTC. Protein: CACRRQGSSYEQYF.

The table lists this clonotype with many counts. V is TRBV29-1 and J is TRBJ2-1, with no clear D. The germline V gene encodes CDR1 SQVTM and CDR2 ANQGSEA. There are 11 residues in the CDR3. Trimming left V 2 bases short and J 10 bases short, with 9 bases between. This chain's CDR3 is CSVEKAREQFF. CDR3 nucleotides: TGCAGCGTTGAAAAGGCGCGCGAGCAGTTCTTC.

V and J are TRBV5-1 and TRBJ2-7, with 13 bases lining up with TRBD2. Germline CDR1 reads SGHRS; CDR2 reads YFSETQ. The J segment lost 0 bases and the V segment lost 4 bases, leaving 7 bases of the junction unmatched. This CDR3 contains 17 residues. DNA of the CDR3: TGCGCCAGCAGCCCCGGACTAGCGGGAGTGAGCTCCTACGAGCAGTACTTC. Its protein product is CASSPGLAGVSSYEQYF.

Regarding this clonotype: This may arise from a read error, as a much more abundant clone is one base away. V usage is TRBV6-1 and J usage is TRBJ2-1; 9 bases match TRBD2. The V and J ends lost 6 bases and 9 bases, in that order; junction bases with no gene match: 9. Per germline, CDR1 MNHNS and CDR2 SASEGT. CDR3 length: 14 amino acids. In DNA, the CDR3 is TGTGCCAGCAGACCTAGCGGGGTGAGGGGTGAGCAGTTCTTC. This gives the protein CASRPSGVRGEQFF.

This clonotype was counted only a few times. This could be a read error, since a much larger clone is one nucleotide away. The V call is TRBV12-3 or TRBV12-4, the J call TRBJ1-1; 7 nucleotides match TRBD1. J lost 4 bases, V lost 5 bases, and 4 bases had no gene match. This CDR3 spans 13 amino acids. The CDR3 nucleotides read TGTGCCAGCAGTAAGGGGGCGAGCACTGAAGCTTTCTTT. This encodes CASSKGASTEAFF.

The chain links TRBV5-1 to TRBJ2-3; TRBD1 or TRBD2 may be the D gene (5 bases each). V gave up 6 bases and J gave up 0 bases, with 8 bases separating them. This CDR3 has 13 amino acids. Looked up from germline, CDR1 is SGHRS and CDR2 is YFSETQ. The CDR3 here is CASTWDSTDTQYF. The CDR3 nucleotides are TGCGCCAGCACCTGGGACAGCACAGATACGCAGTATTTT.

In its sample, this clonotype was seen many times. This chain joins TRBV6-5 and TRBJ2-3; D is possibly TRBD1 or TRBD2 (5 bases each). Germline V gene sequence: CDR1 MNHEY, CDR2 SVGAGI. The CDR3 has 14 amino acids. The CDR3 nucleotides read TGTGATTGGGGACGGCCGCACTTTGGAGATACGCAGTATTTT. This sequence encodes CDWGRPHFGDTQYF.

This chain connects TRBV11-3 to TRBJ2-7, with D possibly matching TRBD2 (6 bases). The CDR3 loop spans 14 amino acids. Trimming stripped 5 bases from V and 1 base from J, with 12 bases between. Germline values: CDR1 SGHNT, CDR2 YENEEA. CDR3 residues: CASSPGLASYEQYV. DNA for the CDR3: TGTGCCAGCAGCCCCGGCCTAGCGTCCTACGAGCAGTACGTC.

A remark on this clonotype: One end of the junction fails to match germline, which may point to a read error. DNA of the CDR3: TGTGCCAGCAATTACTCCCGGGTTGAGCAGTTCTTC. Its translation is CASNYSRVEQFF. This chain links TRBV6-6 with TRBJ2-1; D remains ambiguous. CDR1 and CDR2 (germline): MNHNY, SVGAGI (reference sequence). The CDR3 length is 12 residues.

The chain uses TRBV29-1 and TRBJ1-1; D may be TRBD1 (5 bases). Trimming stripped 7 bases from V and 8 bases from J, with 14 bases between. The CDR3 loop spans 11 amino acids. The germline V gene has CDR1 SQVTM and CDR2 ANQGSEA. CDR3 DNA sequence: TGCAGCGCCGGGGACCCCGGCGAAGCTTTCTTT. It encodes CSAGDPGEAFF. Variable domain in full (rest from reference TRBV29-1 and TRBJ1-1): SAVISQKPSRDICQRGTSLTIQCQVDSQVTMMFWYRQQPGQSLTLIATANQGSEATYESGFVIDKFPISRPNLTFSTLTVSNMSPEDSSIYLCSAGDPGEAFFGQGTRLTVV.

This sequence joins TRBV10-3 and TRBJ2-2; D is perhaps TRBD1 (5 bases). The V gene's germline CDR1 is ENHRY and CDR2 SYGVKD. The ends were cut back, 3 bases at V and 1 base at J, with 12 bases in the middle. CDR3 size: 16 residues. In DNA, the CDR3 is TGTGCCATCAGTGACCCCGGCAGGGTGAACACCGGGGAGCTGTTTTTT. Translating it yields CAISDPGRVNTGELFF.

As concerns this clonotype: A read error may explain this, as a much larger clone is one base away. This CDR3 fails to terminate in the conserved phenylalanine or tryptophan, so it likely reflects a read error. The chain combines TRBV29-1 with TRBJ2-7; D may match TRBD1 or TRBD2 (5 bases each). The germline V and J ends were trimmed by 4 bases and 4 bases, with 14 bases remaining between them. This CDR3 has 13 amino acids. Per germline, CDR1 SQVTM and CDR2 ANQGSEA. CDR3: CSVVPGQRYEQYL. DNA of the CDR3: TGCAGCGTTGTCCCGGGGCAGAGGTACGAGCAGTACTTA.

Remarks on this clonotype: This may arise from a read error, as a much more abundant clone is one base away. The CDR3 region is CASSQVGSRGSGNTIYF. The CDR3, as DNA: TGTGCCAGCAGCCAAGTGGGCAGTAGGGGCTCTGGAAACACCATATATTTT. The chain links TRBV4-2 to TRBJ1-3; D possibly corresponds to TRBD1 (5 bases). The CDR3 consists of 17 residues. CDR1 and CDR2 from the germline V gene are LGHNA and YNFKEQ. The germline V and J ends were trimmed by 1 base and 0 bases, with 13 bases remaining between them.

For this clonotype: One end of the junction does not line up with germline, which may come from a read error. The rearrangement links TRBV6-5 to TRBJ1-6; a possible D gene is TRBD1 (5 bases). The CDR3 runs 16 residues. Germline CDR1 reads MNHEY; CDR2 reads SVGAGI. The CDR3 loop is CASRPRTSSYNSPFHF. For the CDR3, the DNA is TGTGCCAGCAGACCCAGGACATCCTCCTATAATTCACCCTTCCACTTT.

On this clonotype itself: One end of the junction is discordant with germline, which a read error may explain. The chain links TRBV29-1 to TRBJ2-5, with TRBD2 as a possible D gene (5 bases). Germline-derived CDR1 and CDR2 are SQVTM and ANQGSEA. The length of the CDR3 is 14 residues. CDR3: CGVEGRGRIETQYF. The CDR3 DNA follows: TGCGGCGTTGAGGGTAGAGGGAGAATAGAGACCCAGTACTTC.